The 16 T cell receptor beta chains in this list originate from one sample, sequenced in a study of T-cell reconstitution after alpha-beta-depleted transplantation in children. Unique molecular identifiers were used in preparing the TCRbeta library. TCRdb re-analysed the PCR reads in MiXCR, keeping a single row per CDR3 protein. This sample carries about 690,000 distinct CDR3 sequences, around 16% of them seen once, and the ten largest clones take 0.8% to 1.1%. The sequences come from PBMCs from the stem cell graft donor, collected from the stem cell graft. These receptors were taken from a human donor who donated a stem cell graft to a child with acute myeloid leukemia.

The sample holds many counts of this clonotype. This chain joins TRBV19 and TRBJ1-5; D call uncertain. Trimming removed 7 bases at V and 0 bases at J, with 10 bases between. CDR1 and CDR2 from the germline V gene are LNHDA and SQIVND (reference sequence). The CDR3 is 14 amino acids. CDR3 protein: CASTPRNSNQPQHF. The CDR3 coding sequence is TGTGCCAGTACCCCGCGGAATAGCAATCAGCCCCAGCATTTT.

CDR3 nucleotides: TGCAGCGTTGCGGACTGGTTCGGGGATACGCAGTATTTT. Amino acid sequence: CSVADWFGDTQYF. The V call is TRBV29-1, the J call TRBJ2-3; D is possibly TRBD2 (5 bases). Deletions cut 4 bases from V and 6 bases from J, with 14 bases between. CDR3 length: 13 amino acids. Germline V lookup: CDR1 SQVTM, CDR2 ANQGSEA.

There are many counts of this clonotype. The genes are TRBV12-3 or TRBV12-4 and TRBJ1-1; 10 nucleotides match TRBD1. Losses at the gene ends were 4 bases for V and 1 base for J; bases not matched to a gene: 6. This CDR3 comprises 16 residues. The CDR3, as DNA: TGTGCCAGCAGTTCCTCCAGGACAGGGGGGAACACTGAAGCTTTCTTT. The encoded protein is CASSSSRTGGNTEAFF.

This clonotype was detected a few times. The chain has TRBV6-2 or TRBV6-3 and TRBJ1-5; possibly TRBD1 for D (5 bases). The ends were cut back, 4 bases at V and 3 bases at J, with 16 bases in the middle. Germline lookup yields CDR1 MNHEY and CDR2 SVGEGT. This CDR3 has 16 residues. CDR3 nucleotide sequence: TGTGCCAGCAGTTCCCTACGGGGGAGCGACAATCAGCCCCAGCATTTT. Its protein product is CASSSLRGSDNQPQHF.

This clonotype has a count of ten or more. This chain joins TRBV7-9 and TRBJ1-2; TRBD1 matches at 11 bases. Germline CDR1 is SEHNR and CDR2 is FQNEAQ (reference sequence). This CDR3 comprises 15 residues. The V segment lost 5 bases and the J segment 5 bases; nucleotides outside the gene matches: 7. CDR3 residues: CASSVGQGARYGYTF. The CDR3 region has the DNA TGTGCCAGCAGCGTCGGACAGGGGGCGCGATATGGCTACACCTTC.

This clonotype has just a few counts. This rearrangement joins TRBV7-9 to TRBJ2-1; D gene unclear. Trimming removed 3 bases from V and 5 bases from J, with 8 bases in between. This CDR3 spans 13 amino acids. Germline CDR1 SEHNR, CDR2 FQNEAQ (reference sequence). The CDR3 nucleotides read TGTGCCAGCAGCTTCATGGGTGACAATGAGCAGTTCTTC. It yields the protein CASSFMGDNEQFF.

This clonotype occurred many times. The rearrangement joins TRBV20-1 to TRBJ2-1, with 7 bases lining up with TRBD2. V shed 3 bases and J 4 bases; nucleotides not matched to a gene: 12. Germline CDR1 is DFQATT and CDR2 is SNEGSKA (reference sequence). The CDR3 is 16 amino acids. CDR3 protein: CSASHGWPSGYNEQFF. The CDR3 DNA reads TGCAGTGCTAGTCATGGGTGGCCTAGCGGATACAATGAGCAGTTCTTC.

This clonotype was counted ten times or more. The chain links TRBV20-1 to TRBJ2-7, with no clear D. CDR1 is DFQATT, CDR2 SNEGSKA, per germline (reference sequence). V lost 3 bases and J 3 bases, leaving 12 bases between the germline ends. The CDR3 contains 13 residues. This CDR3 is CSASKASSYEQYV. CDR3 sequence (DNA): TGCAGTGCTAGTAAGGCCAGCAGCTACGAGCAGTACGTC.

V usage is TRBV27 and J usage is TRBJ1-6, with D possibly matching TRBD1 (5 bases). The ends were cut back, 3 bases at V and 10 bases at J, with 16 bases in the middle. This CDR3 spans 15 amino acids. The germline CDR1 and CDR2 sequences are MNHEY and SMNVEV (reference sequence). Written as DNA, the CDR3 is TGTGCCAGCAGTTTTCTAATCGGGGGGAACTCACCCCTCCACTTT. Protein: CASSFLIGGNSPLHF.

This chain links TRBV6-1 with TRBJ2-1; D is unclear. Germline CDR1 and CDR2: MNHNS and SASEGT. Deletions cut 8 bases from V and 3 bases from J, with 11 bases between. The CDR3 has 13 amino acids. The CDR3 reads CASLTANYNEQFF. CDR3 in DNA: TGTGCCAGCCTCACAGCGAACTACAATGAGCAGTTCTTC.

As to this clonotype: An end of the junction differs from the germline gene, which may be a read error. This rearrangement joins TRBV7-9 to TRBJ2-7; 8 bases match TRBD2. CDR3 length equals 15 residues. Germline assignment: CDR1 SEHNR and CDR2 FQNEAQ (reference sequence). CDR3 amino acids: CASSLDGLASHDQYF. The CDR3 DNA sequence: TGTGCCAGCAGCTTAGATGGACTAGCTTCCCACGACCAGTACTTC.

This clonotype was recorded many times. The chain combines TRBV20-1 with TRBJ2-7; D might be TRBD2 (6 bases). CDR1 is DFQATT, CDR2 SNEGSKA, per germline (reference sequence). V dropped 0 bases and J dropped 2 bases, with 11 bases sitting between them. CDR3 size: 14 residues. CDR3 residues: CSARDLANTYEQYF. Here the CDR3 DNA reads TGCAGTGCTAGAGACCTAGCGAACACCTACGAGCAGTACTTC.

The chain combines TRBV20-1 with TRBJ1-6, with D possibly TRBD1 on 6 matching bases. The germline V and J ends were trimmed by 6 bases and 0 bases, with 15 bases remaining between them. This CDR3 region has 16 residues. Germline CDR1 and CDR2: DFQATT and SNEGSKA (reference sequence). The CDR3 reads CSASDRRSSYNSPLHF. CDR3 nucleotides: TGCAGTGCCTCCGACAGGCGCAGCTCCTATAATTCACCCCTCCACTTT.

This sequence joins TRBV6-5 and TRBJ2-1; D is unclear. Germline V gene data show CDR1 as MNHEY and CDR2 as SVGAGI. Trimming took off 4 bases at V and 0 bases at J, with 10 bases between the two ends. CDR3 length equals 15 residues. In nucleotides, the CDR3 is TGTGCCAGCAGTTTGAAGTCGGTCTCCTACAATGAGCAGTTCTTC. Translating gives CASSLKSVSYNEQFF.

In its sample, this clonotype was seen a few times. V usage is TRBV20-1 and J usage is TRBJ2-3; TRBD1 is a possible D gene (6 bases). This CDR3 comprises 13 residues. Germline V gene data show CDR1 as DFQATT and CDR2 as SNEGSKA (reference sequence). V shed 2 bases and J shed 11 bases, with 17 bases lying between them. CDR3 in DNA: TGCAGTGCTAGATCAGACAGGCTGCCTCAGCAGTATTTT. This gives the protein CSARSDRLPQQYF.

This clonotype has just a few counts. This sequence joins TRBV15 and TRBJ1-2; the D is unclear. Germline V CDR1 and CDR2: LNHNV, YYDKDF (reference sequence). Trimming pared 5 bases from V and 4 bases from J, leaving 8 bases between. This CDR3 has 12 residues. CDR3 sequence reads: CATSPSGYGYTF. In DNA form, the CDR3 reads TGTGCCACCAGCCCCTCCGGCTATGGCTACACCTTC. Supplemented by reference TRBV15 and TRBJ1-2, the full variable domain reads DAMVIQNPRYQVTQFGKPVTLSCSQTLNHNVMYWYQQKSSQAPKLLFHYYDKDFNNEADTPDNFQSRRPNTSFCFLDIRSPGLGDTAMYLCATSPSGYGYTFGSGTRLTVV.